One T cell receptor beta chain is described in this entry. Its antigen remains unknown. The data belong to a study of blood T cells in healthy people across ages. Looking at the study overall: Capture by template switching was about one barcoded beta molecule per two T cells. Broader study findings: Older age went with lower TCR beta diversity per million T cells, in a roughly linear way.

Through a sample-barcoded 5' primer and a J-beta primer mix, a second PCR was run for roughly 6 to 11 cycles. TCRdb reprocessed the 5' RACE reads via MiXCR and lists one record per CDR3 protein. In the table there are some 1.5 million distinct CDR3 sequences, 25% to 30% of which are singletons. The sequencing input was blood. This TCR was sampled from a woman younger than 45 in good health.

CDR3 loop: CASSPPSGQAKNIQYF. As DNA, the CDR3 is TGTGCCAGCAGCCCCCCTAGCGGACAAGCCAAAAACATTCAGTACTTC. The V call is TRBV7-9, the J call TRBJ2-4; the match to TRBD2 covers 7 bases. Trimming took 5 bases from V and 0 from J; bases not matched to a gene: 7. The CDR3 length is 16 residues. Germline loops: CDR1 SEHNR, CDR2 FQNEAQ (reference sequence).